Listed here are 31 T cell receptor beta chains from one sample, sequenced in a study of PD-1 blockade in classical Hodgkin lymphoma. Every patient had relapsed following autologous stem cell transplantation, and cohorts differed in brentuximab vedotin exposure. Sequencing used immunoSEQ multiplex PCR; TCRdb keeps in-frame clones, though not all of them. The sample comprises approximately 60,000 clones, around 88% of which are singletons, and approximately 12% rests with the top ten. The source material was peripheral blood mononuclear cells (PBMCs), sampled at baseline. The source is a human donor with classical Hodgkin lymphoma.

The chain has TRBV25-1 and TRBJ1-2; possible D gene TRBD1, 5 bases. The germline V gene has CDR1 MGHDK and CDR2 SYGVNS. V lost 8 bases and J 1 base, leaving 23 bases between the germline ends. The CDR3 runs to 17 residues. In DNA, the CDR3 is TGTGCCAGCTCCAAGACTCTGCCGGGACCGTATAACTATGGCTACACCTTC. Protein product: CASSKTLPGPYNYGYTF.

The V call is TRBV27, the J call TRBJ1-2, with D unresolved. The germline gives CDR1 MNHEY, CDR2 SMNVEV (reference sequence). This CDR3 is built from 13 residues. V was clipped by 2 bases and J by 2 bases, with 6 bases between them. DNA of the CDR3: TGTGCCAGCAGTTTAGACGGAAACTATGGCTACACCTTC. Translated: CASSLDGNYGYTF.

The chain recombines TRBV7-3 with TRBJ1-1, with D perhaps TRBD1 (6 bases). Germline values: CDR1 SGHTA, CDR2 FQGTGA. Trimming shortened V by 1 base and J by 1 base, and 10 bases separated the two germline ends. This CDR3 region has 15 residues. The CDR3 sequence: CASSLNGGENTEAFF. The CDR3 nucleotides read TGTGCCAGCAGCTTAAACGGGGGCGAGAACACTGAAGCTTTCTTT.

The chain uses TRBV29-1 and TRBJ1-5, with D perhaps matching TRBD1 (5 bases). Germline V gene lookup returns CDR1 SQVTM and CDR2 ANQGSEA. V dropped 4 bases and J dropped 0 bases, with 10 bases sitting between them. This CDR3 has 14 residues. The CDR3 nucleotides read TGCAGCGTTGTCCAGGGACCTAGCAATCAGCCCCAGCATTTT. This gives the protein CSVVQGPSNQPQHF.

CDR3 sequence (DNA): TGTGCCAGCAGCCAACGGGGGTACACCGGGGAGCTGTTTTTT. Translation gives CASSQRGYTGELFF. The V and J genes are TRBV4-2 and TRBJ2-2; D might be TRBD2 (6 bases). Germline values: CDR1 LGHNA, CDR2 YNFKEQ. This CDR3 has 14 amino acids. V was pared by 2 bases and J by 3 bases, with 7 bases between.

J is TRBJ1-2 and V is TRBV9, with TRBD1 matching over 7 bases. The length of the CDR3 is 15 residues. Germline trimming cut 0 bases from V and 4 bases from J; bases unmatched to any gene: 6. Germline CDR1 and CDR2: SGDLS and YYNGEE. The CDR3 DNA follows: TGTGCCAGCAGCGTAGGGGGGACAGAATCCTATGGCTACACCTTC. Protein product: CASSVGGTESYGYTF.

The chain carries TRBV7-2 and TRBJ1-2, with a possible D match to TRBD1 (5 bases). The CDR3 spans 14 residues. Germline V lookup: CDR1 SGHTA, CDR2 FQGNSA. Trimming pared 1 base from V and 4 bases from J, leaving 10 bases between. CDR3 DNA sequence: TGTGCCAGCAGCTTAGTAGGGCAGGGCTATGGCTACACCTTC. Protein sequence: CASSLVGQGYGYTF.

This chain connects TRBV5-6 to TRBJ2-6, with D perhaps TRBD2 (6 bases). CDR3 length: 18 residues. V lost 2 bases and J lost 0, with 15 bases in between. Germline CDR1 reads SGHDT; CDR2 reads YYEEEE. This CDR3 reads CASSFPGGALSGANVLTF. The CDR3 DNA sequence: TGTGCCAGCAGCTTTCCTGGAGGGGCACTCTCTGGGGCCAACGTCCTGACTTTC.

V usage is TRBV2 and J usage is TRBJ1-6; 7 positions agree with TRBD1. V lost 5 bases and J lost 5; bases outside the gene matches: 6. CDR1 is SNHLY, CDR2 FYNNEI, per germline. This CDR3 comprises 15 residues. CDR3 in amino acids: CASSSQGGDNSPLHF. CDR3 nucleotides: TGTGCCAGCAGTTCTCAGGGGGGTGATAATTCACCCCTCCACTTT.

The chain couples TRBV28 to TRBJ1-2; D may be TRBD1 (5 bases). Germline V gene data show CDR1 as MDHEN and CDR2 as SYDVKM. This CDR3 has 17 residues. Trimming cost V 5 bases and J 1 base, with 20 bases left between them. The CDR3 region is CASSLDSGTPLNYGYTF. The CDR3 DNA sequence: TGTGCCAGCAGTCTAGACAGCGGGACCCCGCTTAACTATGGCTACACCTTC.

The chain recombines TRBV5-6 with TRBJ1-6; tentative D call: TRBD1 (5 bases). CDR3 size: 15 residues. Germline lookup yields CDR1 SGHDT and CDR2 YYEEEE. Trimming left V 1 base short and J 5 bases short, with 10 bases between. The CDR3: CASSLLEQDNSPLHF. The CDR3 DNA reads TGTGCCAGCAGCTTGTTAGAACAGGATAATTCACCCCTCCACTTT.

The rearrangement uses TRBV7-9 and TRBJ1-1, with TRBD1 identical over 7 bases. V was pared by 7 bases and J by 2 bases, with 10 bases of the junction left unmatched. CDR3 size: 15 residues. From germline, CDR1 is SEHNR and CDR2 FQNEAQ (reference sequence). The CDR3 region is CASKIQGRVNTEAFF. CDR3 DNA sequence: TGTGCCAGCAAAATACAGGGGAGGGTTAACACTGAAGCTTTCTTT.

The chain combines TRBV5-6 with TRBJ2-3, with D perhaps assigned TRBD1 or TRBD2 (5 bases each). The V end lost 4 bases, the J end lost 6 bases, and 18 bases lay between the germline ends. The CDR3 loop spans 15 amino acids. Germline V CDR1 and CDR2: SGHDT, YYEEEE. This CDR3 is CASSGGGPWGDTQYF. In DNA form, the CDR3 reads TGTGCCAGCAGCGGAGGAGGACCTTGGGGGGATACGCAGTATTTT.

The chain links TRBV6-5 to TRBJ2-5; maybe TRBD1 (5 bases). The J call is uncertain, as TRBJ2-7 better fits the DNA end. This CDR3 contains 14 residues. Germline V CDR1 and CDR2: MNHEY, SVGAGI. DNA for the CDR3: TGTGCCAGCAGAGGAGCTGACAGCACCTACGAGCAGTACTTC. Translation: CASRGADSTYEQYF.

The rearrangement links TRBV6-5 to TRBJ2-7; unclear D gene. The V and J ends lost 4 bases and 5 bases respectively, with 9 bases between them. The CDR3 spans 12 residues. Germline values: CDR1 MNHEY, CDR2 SVGAGI. Written as DNA, the CDR3 is TGTGCCAGCAGTTCCTCGTGGGACGAGCAGTACTTC. Its protein product is CASSSSWDEQYF.

The chain couples TRBV9 to TRBJ2-7, with a tentative D call TRBD1 (6 bases). This CDR3 has 14 residues. Germline CDR1 and CDR2: SGDLS and YYNGEE. The ends were cut back, 2 bases at V and 5 bases at J, with 14 bases in the middle. In nucleotides, the CDR3 is TGTGCCAGCAGCGTGGAGACAGGAGAGGACGAGCAGTACTTC. Its translation: CASSVETGEDEQYF.

V usage is TRBV5-4 and J usage is TRBJ2-3; D is perhaps TRBD1 (6 bases). Germline V gene data show CDR1 as SGHNT and CDR2 as YYREEE (reference sequence). The CDR3 has 17 amino acids. V lost 0 bases and J 0 bases, leaving 14 bases between the germline ends. The CDR3 DNA follows: TGTGCCAGCAGCTTGGGGTGGGGGCCGCCCAGCACAGATACGCAGTATTTT. This gives the protein CASSLGWGPPSTDTQYF.

The V call is TRBV6-6, the J call TRBJ1-6; D is uncertain. Germline loops: CDR1 MNHNY, CDR2 SVGAGI (reference sequence). CDR3 length: 12 residues. Trimming removed 0 bases at V and 8 bases at J, with 2 bases between. The CDR3: CASSYSDSPLHF. CDR3 sequence (DNA): TGTGCCAGCAGTTACTCGGATTCACCCCTCCACTTT.

J is TRBJ1-3 and V is TRBV9; D is ambiguous. Germline V gene lookup returns CDR1 SGDLS and CDR2 YYNGEE. The CDR3 is made up of 12 amino acids. The germline V and J ends were trimmed by 4 bases and 4 bases, with 6 bases remaining between them. CDR3 loop: CASSSGGNTIYF. CDR3 sequence (DNA): TGTGCCAGCAGCTCGGGGGGAAACACCATATATTTT.

The chain uses TRBV5-8 and TRBJ1-1, with a weak D call TRBD1 (5 bases). The CDR3 runs 19 residues. V lost 0 bases to trimming and J lost 1 base, with 22 bases between them. The V gene's germline CDR1 is SGHTS and CDR2 YDEGEE. CDR3 DNA: TGTGCCAGCAGCTTGGGCCCGTGGGGGAGGTGGATATCGAACACTGAAGCTTTCTTT. Residues: CASSLGPWGRWISNTEAFF.

The CDR3 loop is CSVGSRETEAFF. For the CDR3, the DNA is TGCAGCGTTGGTAGTCGGGAGACTGAAGCTTTCTTT. This chain joins TRBV29-1 and TRBJ1-1; D not resolved. CDR1 is SQVTM and CDR2 is ANQGSEA in the germline V gene. This CDR3 contains 12 residues. V lost 4 bases and J 5 bases, leaving 11 bases between the germline ends. Full variable domain (rest looked up from reference TRBV29-1 and TRBJ1-1): SAVISQKPSRDICQRGTSLTIQCQVDSQVTMMFWYRQQPGQSLTLIATANQGSEATYESGFVIDKFPISRPNLTFSTLTVSNMSPEDSSIYLCSVGSRETEAFFGQGTRLTVV.

This clone was recorded a few times. V and J are TRBV20-1 and TRBJ1-2; D is ambiguous. The germline V gene has CDR1 DFQATT and CDR2 SNEGSKA (reference sequence). V gave up 6 bases and J gave up 5 bases, with 10 bases separating them. The CDR3 length is 11 residues. The CDR3 sequence: CSAKGTYGYTF. CDR3 coding DNA: TGCAGTGCGAAGGGCACGTATGGCTACACCTTC.

The chain recombines TRBV9 with TRBJ2-7; D is tentatively TRBD1 or TRBD2 (5 bases each). Germline values: CDR1 SGDLS, CDR2 YYNGEE. Trimming removed 0 bases at V and 4 bases at J, with 11 bases between. The CDR3 is 14 residues long. CDR3 protein: CASSVGAGSYEQYF. CDR3 coding DNA: TGTGCCAGCAGCGTAGGGGCAGGGAGTTACGAGCAGTACTTC.

V is TRBV5-1 and J is TRBJ1-2; perhaps TRBD1 as D (5 bases). V was shortened by 0 bases and J by 1 base, with 10 bases between the two germline ends. The CDR3 is made up of 15 amino acids. Germline-derived CDR1 and CDR2 are SGHRS and YFSETQ. The CDR3 is CASSLERGGNYGYTF. CDR3 in DNA: TGCGCCAGCAGCTTGGAGCGGGGGGGTAACTATGGCTACACCTTC.

The V gene is TRBV7-9, the J gene TRBJ1-2; D ambiguous. The V and J ends lost 2 bases and 3 bases respectively, with 10 bases between them. The CDR3 length is 14 residues. Looked up from germline, CDR1 is SEHNR and CDR2 is FQNEAQ (reference sequence). CDR3 region: CASSLLPGDYGYTF. In nucleotides, the CDR3 is TGTGCCAGCAGCTTACTGCCCGGGGACTATGGCTACACCTTC.

V and J are TRBV4-2 and TRBJ1-2; 7 bases align to TRBD1. The CDR3 contains 16 residues. Losses at the gene ends were 2 bases for V and 4 bases for J; bases not matched to a gene: 10. CDR1 LGHNA and CDR2 YNFKEQ come from the germline V gene. CDR3 nucleotides: TGTGCCAGCAGCCAACCCCCGGGACAGAGAACCTATGGCTACACCTTC. Amino acids: CASSQPPGQRTYGYTF.

The chain is built from TRBV29-1 and TRBJ1-3; D remains unclear. Trimming cost V 4 bases and J 2 bases, with 15 bases left between them. This CDR3 has 15 amino acids. Germline V lookup: CDR1 SQVTM, CDR2 ANQGSEA. Here the CDR3 reads CSVVRGDWPGNTIYF. As DNA, the CDR3 is TGCAGCGTTGTTCGGGGAGATTGGCCTGGAAACACCATATATTTT.

The chain has TRBV9 and TRBJ2-2, with a tentative D call TRBD1 (5 bases). The CDR3 length is 14 residues. The germline V gene encodes CDR1 SGDLS and CDR2 YYNGEE. Trimming cost V 4 bases and J 6 bases, with 13 bases left between them. The CDR3 nucleotides are TGTGCCAGCAGCCCCCAGCTAGGGGCCGGGGAGCTGTTTTTT. Translation: CASSPQLGAGELFF.

The chain couples TRBV6-5 to TRBJ2-2; D remains unclear. The CDR3 runs 12 residues. CDR1 is MNHEY and CDR2 is SVGAGI in the germline V gene. Trimming removed 5 bases at V and 1 base at J, with 2 bases between. The CDR3 loop reads CASSENTGELFF. Here the CDR3 DNA reads TGTGCCAGCAGTGAGAACACCGGGGAGCTGTTTTTT.

The rearrangement uses TRBV4-3 and TRBJ2-3, with TRBD1 matching over 8 bases. Germline V gene sequence: CDR1 LGHNA, CDR2 YSLEER. This CDR3 has 16 amino acids. V was clipped by 3 bases and J by 2 bases; unmatched bases: 7. This chain's CDR3 is CASSHPDRDSTDTQYF. The CDR3 region has the DNA TGCGCCAGCAGCCACCCGGACAGGGATTCCACAGATACGCAGTATTTT.

J is TRBJ1-1 and V is TRBV10-2; D not certain. Germline V gives CDR1 WSHSY, CDR2 SAAADI. The CDR3 spans 14 residues. Between the trimmed V and J ends, which lost 6 bases and 0 bases, there was a span of 11 bases. The DNA of the CDR3 is TGCGCCAGCAGGGCAGGTCTTATGAACACTGAAGCTTTCTTT. It yields the protein CASRAGLMNTEAFF.